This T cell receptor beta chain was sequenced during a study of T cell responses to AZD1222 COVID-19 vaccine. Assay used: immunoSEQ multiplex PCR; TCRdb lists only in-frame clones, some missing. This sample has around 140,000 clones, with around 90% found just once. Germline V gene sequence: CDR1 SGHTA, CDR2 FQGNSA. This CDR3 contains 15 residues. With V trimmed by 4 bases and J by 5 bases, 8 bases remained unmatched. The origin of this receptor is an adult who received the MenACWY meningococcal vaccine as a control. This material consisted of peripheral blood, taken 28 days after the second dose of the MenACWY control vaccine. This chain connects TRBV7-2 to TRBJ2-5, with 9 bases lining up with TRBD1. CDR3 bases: TGTGCCAGCAGCTCCGGACCTACAGGGGGCGAGACCCAGTACTTC. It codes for CASSSGPTGGETQYF.